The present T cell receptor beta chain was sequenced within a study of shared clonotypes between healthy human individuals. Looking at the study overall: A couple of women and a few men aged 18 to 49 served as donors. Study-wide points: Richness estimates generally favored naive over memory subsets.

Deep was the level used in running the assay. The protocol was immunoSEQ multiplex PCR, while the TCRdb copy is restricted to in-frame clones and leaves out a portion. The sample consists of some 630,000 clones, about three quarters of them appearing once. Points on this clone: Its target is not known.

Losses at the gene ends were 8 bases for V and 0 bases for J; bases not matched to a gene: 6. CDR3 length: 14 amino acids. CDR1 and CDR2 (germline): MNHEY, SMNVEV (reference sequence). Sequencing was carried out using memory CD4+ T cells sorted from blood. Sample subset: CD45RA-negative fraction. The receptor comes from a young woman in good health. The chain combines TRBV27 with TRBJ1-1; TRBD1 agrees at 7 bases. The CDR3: CASREGQLNTEAFF. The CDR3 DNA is TGTGCCAGCCGCGAGGGACAGCTGAACACTGAAGCTTTCTTT.